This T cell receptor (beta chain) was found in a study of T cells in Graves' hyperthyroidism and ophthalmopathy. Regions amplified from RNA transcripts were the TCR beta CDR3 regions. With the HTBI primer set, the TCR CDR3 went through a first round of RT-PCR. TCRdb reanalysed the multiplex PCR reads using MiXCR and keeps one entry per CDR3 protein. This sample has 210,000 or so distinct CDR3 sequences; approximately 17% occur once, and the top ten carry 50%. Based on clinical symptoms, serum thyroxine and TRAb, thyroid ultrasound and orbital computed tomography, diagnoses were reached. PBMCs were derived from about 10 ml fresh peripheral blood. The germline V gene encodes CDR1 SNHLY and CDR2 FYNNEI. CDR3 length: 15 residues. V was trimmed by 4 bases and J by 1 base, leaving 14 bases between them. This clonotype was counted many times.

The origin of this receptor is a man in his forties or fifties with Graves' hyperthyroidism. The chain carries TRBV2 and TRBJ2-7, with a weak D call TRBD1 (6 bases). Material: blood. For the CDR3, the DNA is TGTGCCAGCAGTGTTAGTTCGCAGGGGTCCTACGAGCAGTACTTC. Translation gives CASSVSSQGSYEQYF.